This is a list of T cell receptor beta chains from one sample in a study of cytomegalovirus exposure and HLA in healthy donors. The repertoire was sequenced with immunoSEQ multiplex PCR; TCRdb's copy has only in-frame clones and lacks some. In the table there are about 190,000 clones, around 84% of which are singletons. Sequencing input: PBMCs. These receptors all come from a woman aged 18-29 years in good health and CMV-seronegative. CDR3s include the opening cysteine and the closing phenylalanine or tryptophan. A D gene is named only where the DNA matches it firmly. Clone size is given for some rows only: seen once, a few or many times, or a class if the clone is expanded.

d_call j_call clone_size v_call cdr3_aa cdr3_nt
NA TRBJ2-4 NA TRBV6-5 CASSSMGHSGDIQYF TGTGCCAGCAGTTCGATGGGGCATTCTGGGGACATTCAGTACTTC
NA TRBJ1-2 NA TRBV9 CASSVDGRIGGYTF TGTGCCAGCAGCGTAGATGGCAGGATCGGAGGCTACACCTTC
TRBD2 TRBJ2-1 NA TRBV5-6 CASSFGTSGPSSYNEQFF TGTGCCAGCAGCTTTGGGACTAGCGGGCCGAGCTCCTACAATGAGCAGTTCTTC
TRBD1 TRBJ1-3 NA TRBV5-1 CASSETGPATSSGNTIYF TGCGCCAGCAGCGAGACAGGGCCCGCTACGTCCTCTGGAAACACCATATATTTT
TRBD2 TRBJ2-3 NA TRBV5-1 CASSLGLETDTQYF TGCGCCAGCAGCTTAGGACTAGAGACAGATACGCAGTATTTT
TRBD1 TRBJ1-2 NA TRBV6-5 CASSRTGNYGYTF TGTGCCAGCAGTCGGACAGGAAACTATGGCTACACCTTC
NA TRBJ1-5 few TRBV28 CASTWGHLNQPQHF TGTGCCAGCACCTGGGGGCACCTCAATCAGCCCCAGCATTTT
TRBD1 TRBJ2-4 NA TRBV19 CASSSFLGTGGNIQYF TGTGCCAGTAGTTCCTTTTTAGGGACAGGGGGAAACATTCAGTACTTC
TRBD2 TRBJ2-3 NA TRBV7-8 CASSRRSGALSTDTQYF TGTGCCAGCAGCCGACGTAGCGGGGCGCTTTCCACAGATACGCAGTATTTT
NA TRBJ2-5 NA TRBV1 CTSSQRTSGLGAQYF TGCACCAGCAGCCAACGGACTAGCGGCTTAGGGGCCCAGTACTTC
NA TRBJ1-3 NA TRBV2 CANHRSSGNTIYF TGTGCCAACCACAGGAGCTCTGGAAACACCATATATTTT
NA TRBJ1-5 once TRBV9 CASSLREESNQPQHF TGTGCCAGCAGCTTACGGGAAGAGAGCAATCAGCCCCAGCATTTT
NA TRBJ1-1 NA TRBV4-1 CASSQGTGYPFF TGCGCCAGCAGCCAAGGAACAGGCTACCCCTTCTTT
NA TRBJ1-1 once TRBV4-1 CASSQGGHLNTEAFF TGCGCCAGCAGCCAAGGTGGTCACTTGAACACTGAAGCTTTCTTT
TRBD2 TRBJ2-7 NA TRBV30 CAWGSGRAWNEQYF TGTGCCTGGGGAAGCGGGAGGGCCTGGAACGAGCAGTACTTC
NA TRBJ1-2 few TRBV6-6 CASSTADGYTF TGTGCCAGCAGTACAGCTGATGGCTACACCTTC
NA TRBJ1-4 NA TRBV10-3 CAISESMAGEKLFF TGTGCCATCAGTGAGTCGATGGCAGGGGAAAAACTGTTTTTT
NA TRBJ2-5 NA TRBV30 CAWGGRGSLKTQYF TGTGCCTGGGGGGGCAGGGGCTCTTTGAAGACCCAGTACTTC
TRBD1 TRBJ1-6 NA TRBV5-6 CASSPDRGRIRNSPLHF TGTGCCAGCAGCCCCGACAGGGGTCGGATCCGAAATTCACCCCTCCACTTT
TRBD1 TRBJ1-6 NA TRBV19 CASRVTGGDSPLHF TGTGCCAGTAGAGTGACAGGGGGCGATTCACCCCTCCACTTT
TRBD1 TRBJ2-7 NA TRBV2 CASSGQGYEQYF TGTGCCAGCAGTGGACAGGGGTACGAGCAGTACTTC
TRBD1 TRBJ1-5 NA TRBV7-2 CASSSTGVGNQPQHF TGTGCCAGCAGCTCAACAGGGGTCGGCAATCAGCCCCAGCATTTT
TRBD1 TRBJ2-6 NA TRBV30 CALSRDRASGANVLTF TGTGCCTTGAGCCGGGACAGGGCCTCTGGGGCCAACGTCCTGACTTTC
TRBD2 TRBJ2-5 NA TRBV25-1 CASSLAGGGETQYF TGTGCCAGCAGTCTAGCGGGAGGGGGAGAGACCCAGTACTTC
NA TRBJ2-5 NA TRBV27 CASSFLGGQETQYF TGTGCCAGCAGTTTTCTGGGGGGCCAAGAGACCCAGTACTTC
TRBD1 TRBJ1-5 NA TRBV5-6 CASRLALRDRKGNQPQHF TGTGCCAGCAGACTAGCCCTCCGGGACAGGAAGGGCAATCAGCCCCAGCATTTT
TRBD2 TRBJ2-1 NA TRBV5-6 CATFGASGNNEQFF TGTGCCACCTTCGGGGCTAGCGGGAACAATGAGCAGTTCTTC
NA TRBJ1-2 NA TRBV5-6 CASSLRRTAGGYTF TGTGCCAGCAGCTTGCGTCGGACAGCAGGCGGCTACACCTTC
TRBD1 TRBJ1-3 NA TRBV5-4 CASSYGQGTSSGNTIYF TGTGCCAGCAGCTACGGACAGGGGACGAGCTCTGGAAACACCATATATTTT
TRBD2 TRBJ2-1 NA TRBV4-3 CASSPAGGPSKVYNEQFF TGCGCCAGCAGCCCCGCGGGAGGGCCGTCGAAGGTCTACAATGAGCAGTTCTTC
TRBD1 TRBJ1-4 NA TRBV5-1 CASSLGDRVAEKLFF TGCGCCAGCAGCTTGGGGGACAGGGTGGCTGAAAAACTGTTTTTT
TRBD1 TRBJ1-1 NA TRBV19 CASSMGYGDRGTEAFF TGTGCCAGTAGTATGGGATACGGAGACAGGGGCACTGAAGCTTTCTTT
NA TRBJ2-5 NA TRBV12-5 CASGAIETQYF TGTGCTAGTGGAGCGATAGAGACCCAGTACTTC
NA TRBJ2-7 NA TRBV2 CATGAGPGPYEQYF TGTGCCACCGGCGCGGGGCCCGGCCCCTACGAGCAGTACTTC
TRBD2 TRBJ2-1 NA TRBV5-4 CASSLGLAGGSYNEQFF TGTGCCAGCAGCTTGGGGCTAGCGGGGGGCTCCTACAATGAGCAGTTCTTC
NA TRBJ2-2 once TRBV6-5 CATVDPGLNTGELFF TGTGCCACCGTCGATCCAGGATTGAACACCGGGGAGCTGTTTTTT
TRBD1 TRBJ2-7 once TRBV6-5 CASSYSGQGNEQYF TGTGCCAGCAGTTACTCGGGACAGGGGAACGAGCAGTACTTC
NA TRBJ2-7 NA TRBV14 CASSQDRRTQPPPYEQYF TGTGCCAGCAGCCAAGATCGGAGGACCCAACCACCCCCCTACGAGCAGTACTTC
TRBD2 TRBJ2-2 NA TRBV29-1 CSVEVRLAGGLDTGELFF TGCAGCGTTGAAGTTCGACTAGCGGGAGGGCTTGACACCGGGGAGCTGTTTTTT
TRBD1 TRBJ1-5 NA TRBV6-5 CASSSGQGTDQPQHF TGTGCCAGCAGCTCCGGACAGGGGACCGATCAGCCCCAGCATTTT